This T cell receptor beta chain was identified in a study of shared T cell receptors in the human thymus. The assay was immunoSEQ multiplex PCR, and TCRdb's table has in-frame clones only and misses some. This sample has just under 550,000 clones, with roughly 74% found just once. In this sample, this clone turned up once. The same specimen was also included in a second study, on human thymus T cells. According to that study: Thymus tissue for the work was resected from patients undergoing corrective heart surgery. V and J gene usage appeared biased in thymic and blood repertoires. Thymic repertoires of unrelated individuals were reported in related research to overlap highly.

Sequenced: thymocytes. The TCR sequence derives from a boy under two years old with a congenital heart defect.

CDR3 in amino acids: CASSLQGDEKLFF. CDR3 DNA sequence: TGTGCCAGCAGCTTACAGGGGGATGAAAAACTGTTTTTT. This chain connects TRBV27 to TRBJ1-4; 8 bases line up with TRBD1. Germline V gene sequence: CDR1 MNHEY, CDR2 SMNVEV (reference sequence). V gave up 6 bases and J gave up 6 bases; unmatched junction bases: 3. The CDR3 contains 13 residues.